This passage covers 23 T cell receptor beta chains from one sample sequenced in a study of T cells in Graves' hyperthyroidism and ophthalmopathy. RNA transcripts yielded amplified TCR beta CDR3 regions. Primed by the HTBI set, a first-round RT-PCR was run on the TCR CDR3. TCRdb reanalysed the multiplex PCR reads using MiXCR and keeps one entry per CDR3 protein. The sample shows about 400,000 distinct CDR3 sequences, approximately 14% of them seen only once. The specimen was blood. These receptors came from a woman in her twenties or thirties with Graves' ophthalmopathy.

The rearrangement joins TRBV27 to TRBJ1-2, with D possibly being TRBD1 (5 bases). V lost 6 bases and J 8 bases, leaving 10 bases between the germline ends. This CDR3 is 11 amino acids long. CDR1 MNHEY and CDR2 SMNVEV come from the germline V gene (reference sequence). As DNA, the CDR3 is TGTGCCAGCAGCCAGGGTCTCGGCTACACCTTC. This sequence encodes CASSQGLGYTF.

This clonotype occurred a few times. In DNA form, the CDR3 reads TGTGCCAGCAGCTTGTTGGACAGGGATTACGGGGAGCTGTTTTTT. As protein: CASSLLDRDYGELFF. The chain has TRBV5-6 and TRBJ2-2; 8 nucleotides line up with TRBD1. J was trimmed by 7 bases and V by 1 base; bases with no gene match: 6. Germline values: CDR1 SGHDT, CDR2 YYEEEE. The CDR3 loop spans 15 amino acids. The complete variable domain, with remaining parts taken from reference TRBV5-6 and TRBJ2-2, reads DAGVTQSPTHLIKTRGQQVTLRCSPKSGHDTVSWYQQALGQGPQFIFQYYEEEERQRGNFPDRFSGHQFPNYSSELNVNALLLGDSALYLCASSLLDRDYGELFFGEGSRLTVL.

On this clonotype: Because it lacks the conserved phenylalanine or tryptophan at the end, this CDR3 is likely a read error. The chain uses TRBV6-2 or TRBV6-3 and TRBJ2-3, with D possibly matching TRBD2 (7 bases). Trimming shortened V by 4 bases and J by 2 bases, and 10 bases separated the two germline ends. Germline V gene lookup returns CDR1 MNHEY and CDR2 SVGEGT. The CDR3 has 14 residues. For the CDR3, the DNA is TGTGCCAGCAGTTGGGGGGGCCCCACAGATACGCAGTATCTT. Encoded protein: CASSWGGPTDTQYL.

The table lists this clonotype with many counts. The chain employs TRBV6-1 and TRBJ1-5, with D possibly being TRBD1 (5 bases). The CDR3 consists of 17 residues. V was cut by 10 bases and J by 1 base, with 23 bases left in between. Germline V lookup: CDR1 MNHNS, CDR2 SASEGT. CDR3 region: CAKRGRELSWSNQPQHF. The CDR3 region has the DNA TGTGCCAAAAGGGGCAGGGAGTTAAGTTGGAGCAATCAGCCCCAGCATTTT.

This clonotype was seen at least ten times. This chain connects TRBV5-5 to TRBJ2-2; D gene unclear. The CDR3 has 12 amino acids. Germline CDR1 reads SGHKS; CDR2 reads YYEKEE (reference sequence). V shed 2 bases and J shed 5 bases, with 4 bases lying between them. Written as DNA, the CDR3 is TGTGCCAGCAGCTTAGAGACCGGGGAGCTGTTTTTT. This codes for CASSLETGELFF.

This clonotype has just a few counts. V gene TRBV9 combines with J gene TRBJ1-2; a weak D match, TRBD1 (5 bases). Per germline, CDR1 SGDLS and CDR2 YYNGEE. The V end lost 0 bases, the J end lost 3 bases, and 9 bases lay between the germline ends. The CDR3 is 14 amino acids. Written as DNA, the CDR3 is TGTGCCAGCAGCGTAGCTGGGGGGGACTATGGCTACACCTTC. This sequence encodes CASSVAGGDYGYTF.

This clonotype was counted ten times or more. The CDR3, as DNA: TGCGCCAGCAGCGCGAGTGGGGGTAATGAAAAACTGTTTTTT. It encodes CASSASGGNEKLFF. The J gene is TRBJ1-4, the V gene TRBV5-1, with D possibly matching TRBD1 (5 bases). The V end was cut by 4 bases, the J end by 4 bases, with 11 bases between. The CDR3 has 14 residues. Germline CDR1 is SGHRS and CDR2 is YFSETQ. The whole variable domain, remainder taken from reference TRBV5-1 and TRBJ1-4, is KAGVTQTPRYLIKTRGQQVTLSCSPISGHRSVSWYQQTPGQGLQFLFEYFSETQRNKGNFPGRFSGRQFSNSRSEMNVSTLELGDSALYLCASSASGGNEKLFFGSGTQLSVL.

This clonotype has ten or more counts. The V call is TRBV12-3 or TRBV12-4, the J call TRBJ2-5; TRBD1 matches 7 bases. The CDR3 has 13 amino acids. V shed 6 bases and J 7 bases; nucleotides not matched to a gene: 8. CDR3 loop: CASSPDPGGTQYF. The CDR3 region has the DNA TGTGCCAGCAGCCCCGACCCAGGGGGGACCCAGTACTTC.

In its sample, this clonotype was seen a few times. V usage is TRBV7-8 and J usage is TRBJ2-1, with TRBD2 matching over 14 bases. With 1 base clipped from V and 8 bases from J, the junction kept 4 bases outside the gene matches. Germline V gene lookup returns CDR1 SGHVS and CDR2 FQNEAQ. The CDR3 consists of 16 residues. CDR3 region: CASSLDGTSGGDEQFF. The CDR3 DNA reads TGTGCCAGCAGCTTAGATGGGACTAGCGGGGGTGATGAGCAGTTCTTC.

This clonotype was found a few times. The chain is built from TRBV2 and TRBJ2-7, with TRBD1 matching 7 bases. The CDR3 runs 13 residues. The J segment lost 6 bases and the V segment lost 6 bases, leaving 8 bases of the junction unmatched. Germline V CDR1 and CDR2: SNHLY, FYNNEI. In DNA, the CDR3 is TGTGCCAGCAGGCCACAGGGGCCCCGCGAGCAGTACTTC. Encoded protein: CASRPQGPREQYF.

This clonotype was counted many times. The chain is built from TRBV7-8 and TRBJ2-7, with D unclear. Trimming removed 4 bases at V and 2 bases at J, with 12 bases between. The CDR3 spans 14 residues. The germline V gene encodes CDR1 SGHVS and CDR2 FQNEAQ. CDR3 sequence reads: CASSYTRRPYEQYF. Here the CDR3 DNA reads TGTGCCAGCAGCTATACCAGGAGACCCTACGAGCAGTACTTC.

Ten or more counts support this clonotype. The V and J genes are TRBV10-3 and TRBJ2-1; D may be TRBD2 (5 bases). Germline CDR1 ENHRY, CDR2 SYGVKD. The germline V and J ends were trimmed by 6 bases and 10 bases, with 16 bases remaining between them. The CDR3 consists of 13 residues. CDR3 sequence (DNA): TGTGCCATCAGCCGAACCGAGGGCGGCGAGCAGTTCTTC. Translated: CAISRTEGGEQFF.

The V call is TRBV6-1, the J call TRBJ1-3, with 8 bases lining up with TRBD1. The V gene end was trimmed by 5 bases and the J gene end by 2 bases; junction bases not matched to a gene: 2. The germline V gene has CDR1 MNHNS and CDR2 SASEGT. This CDR3 is 14 amino acids long. In nucleotides, the CDR3 is TGTGCCAGCAGTCCGGACAGGGCTGGAAACACCATATATTTT. Translated, it gives CASSPDRAGNTIYF.

This clonotype has ten or more counts. The rearrangement joins TRBV5-1 to TRBJ2-7; D is uncertain. The CDR3 is 13 amino acids. Germline assignment: CDR1 SGHRS and CDR2 YFSETQ. Trimming removed 4 bases from V and 3 bases from J, with 11 bases in between. CDR3 sequence reads: CASSIRRNYEQYF. CDR3 nucleotide sequence: TGCGCCAGCAGCATTAGACGAAACTACGAGCAGTACTTC.

The J gene is TRBJ1-5, the V gene TRBV20-1; D is ambiguous. The CDR3 contains 13 residues. Deletions cut 6 bases from V and 1 base from J, with 10 bases between. Looked up from germline, CDR1 is DFQATT and CDR2 is SNEGSKA (reference sequence). The CDR3 DNA sequence: TGCAGTGCCACCGCCCTAAGCAATCAGCCCCAGCATTTT. Protein product: CSATALSNQPQHF.

This clonotype was observed at least ten times. The rearrangement uses TRBV20-1 and TRBJ2-1, with 9 bases fitting TRBD2. Germline V gene sequence: CDR1 DFQATT, CDR2 SNEGSKA (reference sequence). The CDR3 has 19 residues. Trimming removed 0 bases from V and 7 bases from J; junction bases left unmatched: 19. The CDR3 sequence is CSARDRSPDTSGGPNEQFF. The CDR3 nucleotides read TGCAGTGCTAGAGATCGATCCCCCGATACCAGCGGGGGGCCAAATGAGCAGTTCTTC.

At least ten counts were recorded for this clonotype. The chain links TRBV12-3 or TRBV12-4 to TRBJ1-6; D gene uncertain. V dropped 5 bases and J dropped 7 bases, with 9 bases sitting between them. This CDR3 contains 13 residues. The CDR3 DNA reads as TGTGCCAGCAGTCGATTCCCGAATTCACCCCTCCACTTT. Encoded protein: CASSRFPNSPLHF.

The chain carries TRBV7-8 and TRBJ2-7, with 10 positions matching TRBD2. Per germline, CDR1 SGHVS and CDR2 FQNEAQ. The CDR3 totals 14 residues. V gave up 3 bases and J gave up 3 bases; unmatched junction bases: 2. This CDR3 reads CASSFASGGYEQYF. For the CDR3, the DNA is TGTGCCAGCAGCTTTGCTAGCGGGGGCTACGAGCAGTACTTC.

This rearrangement joins TRBV2 to TRBJ2-7; 9 bases match TRBD1. V lost 7 bases to trimming and J lost 3 bases; unmatched junction nucleotides: 7. This CDR3 spans 14 amino acids. CDR1 is SNHLY and CDR2 is FYNNEI in the germline V gene. The CDR3 loop is CASNPGQGYYEQYF. CDR3 sequence (DNA): TGTGCCAGCAACCCGGGACAGGGATACTACGAGCAGTACTTC. Based on the CDR3 plus reference TRBV2 and TRBJ2-7, the full variable domain is EPEVTQTPSHQVTQMGQEVILRCVPISNHLYFYWYRQILGQKVEFLVSFYNNEISEKSEIFDDQFSVERPDGSNFTLKIRSTKLEDSAMYFCASNPGQGYYEQYFGPGTRLTVT.

This clonotype was found a few times. The chain is built from TRBV2 and TRBJ1-4, with no clear D. The CDR3 totals 14 residues. The germline V gene encodes CDR1 SNHLY and CDR2 FYNNEI. V lost 6 bases, J lost 0 bases, and 8 bases lay in between. The CDR3 DNA is TGTGCCAGCAGGGAAAGTGCAACTAATGAAAAACTGTTTTTT. Its protein is CASRESATNEKLFF.

Many counts were recorded for this clonotype. The chain combines TRBV30 with TRBJ1-5; D unresolved. Germline V gene data show CDR1 as GTSNPN and CDR2 as SVGIG (reference sequence). This CDR3 contains 15 residues. Trimming took 0 bases from V and 2 from J, leaving 11 bases between them. The CDR3 is CAWSVKWTGNQPQHF. CDR3 sequence (DNA): TGTGCCTGGAGTGTAAAATGGACGGGCAATCAGCCCCAGCATTTT.

The chain has TRBV6-2 or TRBV6-3 and TRBJ2-1; 10 bases agree with TRBD2. V was clipped by 5 bases and J by 7 bases; unmatched bases: 8. Germline values: CDR1 MNHEY, CDR2 SVGEGT. CDR3 size: 15 residues. The CDR3 DNA reads as TGTGCCAGCAGTGCAGCGGGGGGGCCTATGAATGAGCAGTTCTTC. The encoded protein is CASSAAGGPMNEQFF.

The rearrangement links TRBV19 to TRBJ1-6; 10 nucleotides align to TRBD1. The junction had 2 bases not matched to a gene; V was cut back by 4 bases and J by 8 bases. Germline lookup yields CDR1 LNHDA and CDR2 SQIVND (reference sequence). The CDR3 has 14 residues. CDR3: CASSTGTGDSPLHF. In nucleotides, the CDR3 is TGTGCCAGTAGTACCGGGACAGGGGATTCACCCCTCCACTTT. Full variable domain (outside the CDR3, taken from reference TRBV19 and TRBJ1-6): DGGITQSPKYLFRKEGQNVTLSCEQNLNHDAMYWYRQDPGQGLRLIYYSQIVNDFQKGDIAEGYSVSREKKESFPLTVTSAQKNPTAFYLCASSTGTGDSPLHFGNGTRLTVT.